One TCR beta chain is described in this entry. This clonotype has at least ten counts. Its antigen is unknown. No much larger clonotype is one base removed from it; base qualities were not supplied. This sample was taken from a study of T cell repertoires in cytomegalovirus infection (dated by TCRdb to the late 2010s). The study in broad terms: The peptide stimulations were aimed at well-studied HLA-B-restricted epitopes as well as recently identified HLA-C-restricted CMV epitopes, whose presentation resists viral immunomodulation. Because public TCR beta signatures pointed to carriage of CMV infection together with the matching HLA type, the HLA type of each donor mattered for the analysis.

What the treatment or condition label conveys for this sample: in vitro stimulation with specific CMV peptide epitopes to enrich CMV-specific T cells. General findings and caveats noted by the study authors: In both this cohort and an independent cohort of some 350 donors, the cumulative frequency of public TCR beta family members distinguished carriers of CMV infection plus the relevant HLA type. The ex vivo response was dominated by HLA-C-restricted CMV-specific TCR beta clonotypes, and the single most frequent clonotype in two of eight donors was supplied by these HLA-C-restricted clonotypes.

These reads were obtained on an Illumina HiSeq 1500. TCRdb's own reprocessing of the public reads used fastp at Q25 and MiXCR and kept productive beta chains. CDR3 protein sequences are deduplicated, and each keeps its most common genes and DNA. This sample is represented by approximately 120,000 distinct CDR3 sequences; 25% to 30% of them were singletons. The ten most abundant clones make up about 81% of the sample. V and J lose 2 bases and 7 bases, and a span of 9 bases separates them. The germline V gene specifies SGHVS as CDR1 and FQNEAQ as CDR2. Counted from cysteine to phenylalanine, this CDR3 has 13 amino acids. Kept here is only the CDR3 DNA, which spans 39 bases and is read in frame from base 1.

The clonotype was recovered from a human donor in good health (CMV status not recorded). Some clones in this sample may be carry-over from other donors' samples. The chain is encoded by TRBV7-8 joined to TRBJ2-1, with the D call perhaps TRBD1 or TRBD2, as 5 bases match in each case. The material sequenced was CD8+ T cells from cultured PBMCs, taken from culture after CMV antigen stimulation. The CDR3 loop reads CASSLMRGNEQFF. The nucleotide sequence reads as follows: TGTGCCAGCAGCTTAATGAGGGGTAATGAGCAGTTCTTC. The full variable domain, with segments outside the CDR3 supplied by the reference TRBV7-8 and TRBJ2-1 proteins, appears as GAGVSQSPRYKVAKRGQDVALRCDPISGHVSLFWYQQALGQGPEFLTYFQNEAQLDKSGLPSDRFFAERPEGSVSTLKIQRTQQEDSAVYLCASSLMRGNEQFFGPGTRLTVL.